A single sample gave rise to the 18 T cell receptor beta chains below, sequenced in a study of blood T cell repertoires in COVID-19. Sequencing used immunoSEQ multiplex PCR; TCRdb keeps in-frame clones, though not all of them. The repertoire holds about 120,000 clones, with 86% as singletons. Material: peripheral blood. The receptors come from a man between 65 and 80 years old who had recovered from COVID-19.

The chain links TRBV7-3 to TRBJ2-6; 8 bases match TRBD1. V gave up 5 bases and J gave up 1 base; unmatched junction bases: 1. The CDR3 length is 15 residues. Germline values: CDR1 SGHTA, CDR2 FQGTGA. The chain's CDR3 is CASSRQGSGANVLTF. The CDR3 coding sequence is TGTGCCAGCAGCAGACAGGGGTCTGGGGCCAACGTCCTGACTTTC.

This clone was observed a single time. The chain has TRBV29-1 and TRBJ2-6; the match to TRBD1 covers 9 bases. Per germline, CDR1 SQVTM and CDR2 ANQGSEA. With V trimmed by 4 bases and J by 4 bases, 11 bases remained unmatched. This CDR3 is 17 amino acids long. CDR3 loop: CSVVLLQGALGANVLTF. The CDR3, as DNA: TGCAGCGTTGTATTATTACAGGGGGCTCTGGGGGCCAACGTCCTGACTTTC.

This chain links TRBV18 with TRBJ1-1, with 12 bases identical to TRBD1. The CDR3 runs 17 residues. Germline CDR1 is KGHSH and CDR2 is LQKENI. J gave up 4 bases and V 3 bases, and 9 bases lay outside the gene matches. This CDR3 reads CASSPRGQGALVTEAFF. The CDR3, as DNA: TGTGCCAGCTCACCGCGGGGACAGGGGGCGCTGGTCACTGAAGCTTTCTTT.

The chain recombines TRBV28 with TRBJ2-1, with TRBD2 identical over 14 bases. Germline CDR1 reads MDHEN; CDR2 reads SYDVKM. This CDR3 contains 16 residues. V gave up 5 bases and J gave up 9 bases; unmatched junction bases: 9. The CDR3 spells CASSPRTSGRRGEQFF. CDR3 sequence (DNA): TGTGCCAGCAGTCCACGGACTAGCGGGAGGCGGGGTGAGCAGTTCTTC.

The V and J genes are TRBV20-1 and TRBJ2-1; D not certain. The length of the CDR3 is 10 residues. From germline, CDR1 is DFQATT and CDR2 SNEGSKA (reference sequence). The germline V and J ends were trimmed by 3 bases and 8 bases, with 5 bases remaining between them. CDR3 loop: CSASEDEQFF. As DNA, the CDR3 is TGCAGTGCTAGCGAGGATGAGCAGTTCTTC.

A single count supports this clone. CDR3 coding DNA: TGTGCCAGCAGCTTAGGAAGTAGCGGGTTTTACTACGAGCAGTACTTC. It yields the protein CASSLGSSGFYYEQYF. This chain links TRBV7-2 with TRBJ2-7; 7 bases agree with TRBD2. Germline CDR1 SGHTA, CDR2 FQGNSA. This CDR3 has 16 residues. V trimming: 1 base; J trimming: 3 bases; junction bases outside the gene matches: 9.

Ten or more counts support this clone. V is TRBV7-9 and J is TRBJ1-2; 8 bases agree with TRBD1. The CDR3 loop spans 13 amino acids. Trimming removed 4 bases from V and 8 bases from J; junction bases left unmatched: 6. Per germline, CDR1 SEHNR and CDR2 FQNEAQ (reference sequence). The CDR3: CASSSGQGQGYTF. CDR3 DNA: TGTGCCAGCAGCTCCGGACAGGGACAGGGCTACACCTTC.

This rearrangement joins TRBV18 to TRBJ2-2, with a weak D call TRBD1 (5 bases). The V gene lost 10 bases and the J gene lost 5 bases, with 20 bases spanning the gap. The CDR3 runs 15 residues. CDR1 and CDR2 (germline): KGHSH, LQKENI. The chain's CDR3 is CAIFRPDSGTGELFF. CDR3 DNA: TGTGCCATTTTCCGCCCTGACTCAGGGACCGGGGAGCTGTTTTTT.

The chain has TRBV28 and TRBJ2-7, with 9 bases matching TRBD2. CDR1 and CDR2 from the germline V gene are MDHEN and SYDVKM. Trimming at V came to 6 bases and at J to 3 bases, leaving 9 bases not matched to a gene. CDR3 length equals 15 residues. CDR3 residues: CASSPPREGRYEQYF. The CDR3 coding sequence is TGTGCCAGCAGCCCCCCGCGGGAGGGCCGCTACGAGCAGTACTTC.

J is TRBJ1-1 and V is TRBV5-1; 7 bases fit TRBD1. This CDR3 region has 14 residues. Germline V gene data show CDR1 as SGHRS and CDR2 as YFSETQ. With 5 bases clipped from V and 3 bases from J, the junction kept 7 bases outside the gene matches. The CDR3 protein is CASRPGQSYTEAFF. For the CDR3, the DNA is TGCGCCAGCAGGCCGGGACAGAGCTACACTGAAGCTTTCTTT.

The rearrangement links TRBV7-8 to TRBJ1-1; no clear D. CDR3 length equals 13 residues. With 1 base removed from V and 6 bases from J, the gap between germline ends came to 9 bases. The germline gives CDR1 SGHVS, CDR2 FQNEAQ. The CDR3 protein is CASSLVLVSEAFF. CDR3 DNA: TGTGCCAGCAGCTTAGTCCTCGTCTCTGAAGCTTTCTTT.

The rearrangement uses TRBV7-9 and TRBJ2-3; 11 bases are a match to TRBD1. With V trimmed by 9 bases and J by 0 bases, 8 bases remained unmatched. This CDR3 is 16 amino acids long. The V gene's germline CDR1 is SEHNR and CDR2 FQNEAQ (reference sequence). Here the CDR3 DNA reads TGTGCCAGTGGGACAGGGGGAGTCCCTAGCACAGATACGCAGTATTTT. It translates to CASGTGGVPSTDTQYF.

This rearrangement joins TRBV10-2 to TRBJ2-2; TRBD1 matches 7 bases. This CDR3 comprises 17 residues. V lost 0 bases, J lost 1 base, and 5 bases stayed unmatched. Per the germline V gene, CDR1 is WSHSY and CDR2 is SAAADI. Here the CDR3 DNA reads TGCGCCAGCAGTGAGTCCCCTGGGACAGTGAACACCGGGGAGCTGTTTTTT. It specifies CASSESPGTVNTGELFF.

This chain joins TRBV7-3 and TRBJ2-5, with 7 bases fitting TRBD2. V dropped 6 bases and J dropped 3; count of bases not matched to a gene: 4. CDR1 is SGHTA and CDR2 is FQGTGA in the germline V gene. This CDR3 is built from 13 residues. CDR3 amino acids: CASSRGVEETQYF. DNA of the CDR3: TGTGCCAGCAGTCGGGGGGTGGAAGAGACCCAGTACTTC.

The chain uses TRBV29-1 and TRBJ1-1, with no clear D. The V and J ends lost 6 bases and 3 bases respectively, with 11 bases between them. This CDR3 is 12 amino acids long. Germline V gives CDR1 SQVTM, CDR2 ANQGSEA. CDR3 residues: CSVLPGDTEAFF. The CDR3 DNA reads TGCAGCGTACTCCCGGGAGACACTGAAGCTTTCTTT.

This clone was recorded once. The V gene is TRBV4-1, the J gene TRBJ1-2, with TRBD1 identical over 8 bases. From germline, CDR1 is MGHRA and CDR2 YSYEKL. V lost 2 bases and J lost 0; bases outside the gene matches: 2. CDR3 length: 15 amino acids. CDR3 nucleotide sequence: TGCGCCAGCAGCCAACGGGACAGGTCTAACTATGGCTACACCTTC. Translating it yields CASSQRDRSNYGYTF.

V is TRBV7-6 and J is TRBJ1-2; D uncertain. The CDR3 length is 15 residues. Trimming pared 5 bases from V and 8 bases from J, leaving 21 bases between. CDR1 and CDR2 (germline): SGHVS, FNYEAQ. CDR3 DNA: TGTGCCAGCAGCCCCAGGCCTTTATCCCCAATGGGCTACACCTTC. It specifies CASSPRPLSPMGYTF.

This clone was seen just once. The chain is built from TRBV7-2 and TRBJ2-1, with 11 bases that match TRBD1. Germline values: CDR1 SGHTA, CDR2 FQGNSA. Unmatched junction bases numbered 9, after V lost 4 bases and J lost 10 bases. The CDR3 loop spans 15 amino acids. This CDR3 reads CASSWGQGDSREQFF. The CDR3 DNA is TGTGCCAGCAGCTGGGGACAGGGGGATTCACGGGAGCAGTTCTTC. Filled out from reference TRBV7-2 and TRBJ2-1, the complete variable domain reads GAGVSQSPSNKVTEKGKDVELRCDPISGHTALYWYRQSLGQGLEFLIYFQGNSAPDKSGLPSDRFSAERTGGSVSTLTIQRTQQEDSAVYLCASSWGQGDSREQFFGPGTRLTVL.